A selection of T cell receptor beta chains follows, all from one sample in a study of OX40 agonist ivuxolimab in advanced cancers. The repertoire was sequenced with immunoSEQ multiplex PCR; TCRdb's copy has only in-frame clones and lacks some. Among 76,000 or so clones, roughly nine tenths were seen once, and the ten largest hold 13%. The sequenced sample was CD4+ or CD8+ T cells sorted from blood, obtained in a trial of the OX40 agonist ivuxolimab. These receptors were taken from an adult with an advanced solid tumor such as melanoma, head and neck, liver or kidney cancer. CDR3s include the opening cysteine and the closing phenylalanine or tryptophan. The D gene is left open where the match is weak. Rows may omit the clone size; those that give it use once, few, many or a size class.

>NA|TRBV30|TRBJ2-2|NA|13
TGTGCCTGTGGAGTCGCGAACACCGGGGAGCTGTTTTTT
CACGVANTGELFF
>NA|TRBV7-6|TRBJ1-1|NA|16
TGTGCCAGCAGCTTAGGTGGGCCCCAAGGGAACACTGAAGCTTTCTTT
CASSLGGPQGNTEAFF
>NA|TRBV28|TRBJ1-1|NA|13
TGTGCCAGCAGTTTCGGGCGGGGCACTGAAGCTTTCTTT
CASSFGRGTEAFF
>NA|TRBV29-1|TRBJ2-3|NA|12
TGCAGCGTTTCCCCGCAGGGAGATACGCAGTATTTT
CSVSPQGDTQYF
>TRBD2|TRBV6-4|TRBJ2-3|NA|15
TGTGCCAGCAGTGACTCTAGCGGGAGGGCAGATACGCAGTATTTT
CASSDSSGRADTQYF
>TRBD1|TRBV29-1|TRBJ1-4|NA|14
TGCAGCGCTGAGGGGACAGCAACTAATGAAAAACTGTTTTTT
CSAEGTATNEKLFF
>NA|TRBV5-4|TRBJ2-2|NA|15
TGTGCCAGCAGCTTGAGGTCAGACAACACCGGGGAGCTGTTTTTT
CASSLRSDNTGELFF
>NA|TRBV29-1|TRBJ1-1|NA|14
TGCAGCGTTGACGGTCAGGGACAGAACACTGAAGCTTTCTTT
CSVDGQGQNTEAFF
>NA|TRBV14|TRBJ1-3|few|12
TGTGCCAGCAGCCAAATTGGGTACACCATATATTTT
CASSQIGYTIYF
>TRBD1|TRBV7-9|TRBJ1-2|NA|17
TGTGCCAGCAGCTTAGTAGCAGGGGGCCCTCCCCTCTATGGCTACACCTTC
CASSLVAGGPPLYGYTF
>NA|TRBV30|TRBJ1-6|NA|12
TGTGCCTGGAGTCAGGTTCGTTCACCCCTCCACTTT
CAWSQVRSPLHF
>NA|TRBV9|TRBJ2-5|NA|12
TGTGCCAGCAGCGTAGATCCAGAGACCCAGTACTTC
CASSVDPETQYF
>NA|TRBV6-4|TRBJ2-1|NA|13
TGTGCCAGCTCTTGGGGGCCCGACAATGAGCAGTTCTTC
CASSWGPDNEQFF
>NA|TRBV30|TRBJ1-2|NA|11
TGTGCCTGTGACAGCCACTATGGCTACACCTTC
CACDSHYGYTF
>TRBD1|TRBV7-9|TRBJ2-7|NA|15
TGTGCCAGCAGCCGCCTCGGGGACAGGTCCTACGAGCAGTACTTC
CASSRLGDRSYEQYF